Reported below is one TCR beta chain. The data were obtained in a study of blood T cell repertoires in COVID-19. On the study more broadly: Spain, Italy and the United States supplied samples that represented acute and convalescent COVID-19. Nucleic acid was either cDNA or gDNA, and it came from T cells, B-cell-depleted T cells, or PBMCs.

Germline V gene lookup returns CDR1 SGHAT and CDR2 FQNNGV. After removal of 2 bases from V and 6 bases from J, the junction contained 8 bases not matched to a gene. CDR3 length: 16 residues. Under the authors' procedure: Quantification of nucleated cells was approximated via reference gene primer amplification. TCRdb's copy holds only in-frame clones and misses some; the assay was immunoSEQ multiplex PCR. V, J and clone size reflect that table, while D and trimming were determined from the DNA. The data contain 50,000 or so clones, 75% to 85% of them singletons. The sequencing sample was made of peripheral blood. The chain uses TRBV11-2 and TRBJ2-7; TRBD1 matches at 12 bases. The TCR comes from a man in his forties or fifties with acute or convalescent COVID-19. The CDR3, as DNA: TGTGCCAGCAGCTTATTGTTAGGGACAGGGGGCGGCGAGCAGTACTTC. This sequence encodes CASSLLLGTGGGEQYF.